The 6 T cell receptor beta chains listed next were all sequenced from one sample in a study of T cell responses to AZD1222 COVID-19 vaccine. Data came from immunoSEQ multiplex PCR; TCRdb stores just in-frame clones and leaves some out. Among some 150,000 clones listed, about 91% were seen once. The sample here was peripheral blood, taken on day 0 of MenACWY control vaccination. These receptors originate from an adult in good health.

This clone was observed a handful of times. The chain joins TRBV27 to TRBJ2-7; unclear D gene. V shed 7 bases and J shed 3 bases, with 13 bases lying between them. The CDR3 is made up of 13 amino acids. CDR1 MNHEY and CDR2 SMNVEV come from the germline V gene (reference sequence). This CDR3 reads CASKLAAGYEQYF. CDR3 nucleotide sequence: TGTGCCAGCAAGTTAGCAGCAGGCTACGAGCAGTACTTC.

The rearrangement uses TRBV10-3 and TRBJ2-1, with D unresolved. This CDR3 region has 13 residues. Deletions cut 2 bases from V and 8 bases from J, with 10 bases between. The germline gives CDR1 ENHRY, CDR2 SYGVKD. The CDR3 DNA follows: TGTGCCATCAGTGAGCCCTTGGCACATGAGCAGTTCTTC. This sequence encodes CAISEPLAHEQFF.

This chain links TRBV30 with TRBJ1-3; D gene unclear. CDR3 length: 12 amino acids. The V gene lost 5 bases and the J gene lost 4 bases, with 9 bases spanning the gap. The germline V gene encodes CDR1 GTSNPN and CDR2 SVGIG (reference sequence). The CDR3: CAWAPSGNTIYF. The CDR3 nucleotides are TGTGCCTGGGCCCCCTCCGGAAACACCATATATTTT.

This clone was detected once. The chain uses TRBV11-3 and TRBJ1-3, with D possibly being TRBD1 (6 bases). CDR1 and CDR2 (germline): SGHNT, YENEEA. The CDR3 sequence is 16 residues long. The V end was cut by 5 bases, the J end by 2 bases, with 16 bases between. CDR3 coding DNA: TGTGCCAGCAGCATGGCAGGGGAGACTCCTGGAAACACCATATATTTT. Amino acids: CASSMAGETPGNTIYF.

The chain joins TRBV7-3 to TRBJ1-6; 8 positions agree with TRBD1. The CDR3 loop spans 15 amino acids. Germline V gene data show CDR1 as SGHTA and CDR2 as FQGTGA. Trimming at V came to 7 bases and at J to 10 bases, leaving 12 bases not matched to a gene. In nucleotides, the CDR3 is TGTGCCAGCACCATAAAGGCAGGGGGCGGGTCACCCCTCCACTTT. This encodes CASTIKAGGGSPLHF.

The chain carries TRBV30 and TRBJ1-2; D uncertain. Looked up from germline, CDR1 is GTSNPN and CDR2 is SVGIG (reference sequence). The CDR3 is made up of 13 amino acids. Trimming took off 2 bases at V and 4 bases at J, with 11 bases between the two ends. The CDR3 spells CAWSHKGIYGYTF. DNA of the CDR3: TGTGCCTGGAGTCACAAGGGAATCTATGGCTACACCTTC. The entire variable domain, with the rest obtained from reference TRBV30 and TRBJ1-2, is as follows: SQTIHQWPATLVQPVGSPLSLECTVEGTSNPNLYWYRQAAGRGLQLLFYSVGIGQISSEVPQNLSASRPQDRQFILSSKKLLLSDSGFYLCAWSHKGIYGYTFGSGTRLTVV.